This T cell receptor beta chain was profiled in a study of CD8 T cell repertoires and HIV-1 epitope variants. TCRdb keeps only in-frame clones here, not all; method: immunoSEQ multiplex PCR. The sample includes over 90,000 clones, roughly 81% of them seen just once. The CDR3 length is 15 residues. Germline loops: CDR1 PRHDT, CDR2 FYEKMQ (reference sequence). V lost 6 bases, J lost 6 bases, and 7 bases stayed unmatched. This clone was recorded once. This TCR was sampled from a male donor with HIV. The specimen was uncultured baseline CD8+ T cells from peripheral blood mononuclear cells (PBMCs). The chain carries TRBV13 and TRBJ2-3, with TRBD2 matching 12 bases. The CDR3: CASSYRTSGIDTQYF. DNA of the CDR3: TGTGCCAGCAGTTATCGGACTAGCGGGATTGATACGCAGTATTTT.